Shown below are 31 T cell receptor beta chains from a single sample sequenced in a study of CD8 T cells in ankylosing spondylitis. TCRdb itself ran the 5' RACE reads through MiXCR, one entry per CDR3 protein. The table has 700,000 or so distinct CDR3 sequences, around 20% seen once. Points from the study as a whole: What appeared characteristic of ankylosing spondylitis blood was a TCR beta motif of seven to nine highly homologous variants.

Their antigens are not known. The sequenced sample was blood, either unsorted or a sorted T cell fraction (not recorded which). The receptors come from a male donor with ankylosing spondylitis.

This chain connects TRBV12-3 or TRBV12-4 to TRBJ1-6, with 7 bases lining up with TRBD1. Trimming removed 4 bases from V and 10 bases from J; junction bases left unmatched: 4. This CDR3 comprises 13 residues. As DNA, the CDR3 is TGTGCCAGCAGTTCGGGACAGCCATCACCCCTCCACTTT. Protein: CASSSGQPSPLHF.

This clonotype showed up just a few times. V is TRBV7-2 and J is TRBJ2-1; 8 bases fit TRBD1. The CDR3 contains 15 residues. Germline V gene data show CDR1 as SGHTA and CDR2 as FQGNSA. V lost 4 bases, J lost 7 bases, and 9 bases stayed unmatched. CDR3 sequence (DNA): TGTGCCAGCAGCTCGACAGGGGTCCTGGGAAATGAGCAGTTCTTC. The encoded protein is CASSSTGVLGNEQFF.

The chain is built from TRBV3-1 and TRBJ2-5; the D is unclear. There are 10 residues in the CDR3. Trimming took 3 bases from V and 7 from J, leaving 3 bases between them. CDR1 and CDR2 from the germline V gene are LGHDT and YNNKEL (reference sequence). CDR3 coding DNA: TGTGCCAGCAGCCAGGGGACCCAGTACTTC. Protein sequence: CASSQGTQYF.

This clonotype occurred a few times. The V and J genes are TRBV6-1 and TRBJ2-1, with D perhaps matching TRBD1 or TRBD2 (5 bases each). Germline V gene sequence: CDR1 MNHNS, CDR2 SASEGT. Trimming removed 2 bases at V and 4 bases at J, with 15 bases between. This CDR3 is 16 amino acids long. The CDR3 protein is CASSETGRRIYNEQFF. The CDR3 DNA is TGTGCCAGCAGTGAAACGGGACGGAGGATTTACAATGAGCAGTTCTTC.

This clonotype occurred a few times. Its ends do not fully match the called genes, so a read error is possible. The gene calls are TRBV9 and TRBJ2-1; 8 nucleotides align to TRBD2. CDR1 is SGDLS, CDR2 YYNGEE, per germline. CDR3 length: 14 residues. CDR3 amino acids: CASSPGLAYDEQFF. The CDR3 DNA reads as TGTGCCAGCAGCCCCGGACTAGCCTACGATGAGCAGTTCTTC.

This clonotype was seen once. The chain has TRBV20-1 and TRBJ2-7, with 12 bases lining up with TRBD2. V shed 4 bases, J shed 4 bases, and the junction held 2 bases outside the gene matches. CDR1 DFQATT and CDR2 SNEGSKA come from the germline V gene (reference sequence). The CDR3 extends over 13 amino acids. CDR3 DNA sequence: TGCAGTGCTAACGGACTAGCGGGGTACGAGCAGTACTTC. As protein: CSANGLAGYEQYF.

In its sample, this clonotype was seen a few times. The chain joins TRBV9 to TRBJ1-3; D gene uncertain. Germline loops: CDR1 SGDLS, CDR2 YYNGEE. The CDR3 extends over 15 amino acids. V lost 0 bases, J lost 0 bases, and 7 bases lay in between. The CDR3 DNA reads as TGTGCCAGCAGCGTAGACGGGATCTCTGGAAACACCATATATTTT. This sequence encodes CASSVDGISGNTIYF.

CDR3 DNA sequence: TGTGCCAGCAGCCCCGACAGCCCGAACACCGGGGAGCTGTTTTTT. This encodes CASSPDSPNTGELFF. V usage is TRBV6-1 and J usage is TRBJ2-2; D is possibly TRBD1 (5 bases). The germline gives CDR1 MNHNS, CDR2 SASEGT. The V and J ends lost 6 bases and 0 bases respectively, with 11 bases between them. This CDR3 has 15 amino acids.

This clonotype was detected a few times. This chain connects TRBV6-1 to TRBJ2-7; 8 nucleotides match TRBD1. Trimming cost V 7 bases and J 4 bases; bases outside gene matches: 6. The germline V gene encodes CDR1 MNHNS and CDR2 SASEGT. The CDR3 sequence is 13 residues long. This CDR3 reads CASTQGAWYEQYF. CDR3 coding DNA: TGTGCCAGCACTCAGGGGGCATGGTACGAGCAGTACTTC.

The chain is built from TRBV6-2 or TRBV6-3 and TRBJ1-5; 7 bases line up with TRBD1. V lost 8 bases, J lost 7 bases, and 8 bases stayed unmatched. The germline V gene has CDR1 MNHEY and CDR2 SVGEGT. This CDR3 comprises 13 residues. In DNA form, the CDR3 reads TGTGCCAGCGACACAGGGGCTCAGCAGCCCCAGCATTTT. Encoded protein: CASDTGAQQPQHF.

This clonotype has only a few counts. The V and J genes are TRBV20-1 and TRBJ2-2; 9 bases align to TRBD1. CDR3 length: 15 residues. Per the germline V gene, CDR1 is DFQATT and CDR2 is SNEGSKA (reference sequence). The ends lost 1 base at V and 4 bases at J; junction bases unmatched: 4. CDR3 protein: CSARATTGGTGELFF. DNA for the CDR3: TGCAGTGCTAGAGCAACGACAGGGGGCACCGGGGAGCTGTTTTTT.

This clonotype was found a few times. V usage is TRBV6-6 and J usage is TRBJ1-1; D is unresolved. The V gene lost 6 bases and the J gene lost 2 bases, with 10 bases spanning the gap. The CDR3 covers 13 residues. Germline CDR1 MNHNY, CDR2 SVGAGI (reference sequence). The CDR3 reads CASSQPENTEAFF. The CDR3 DNA sequence: TGTGCCAGCAGCCAACCGGAAAACACTGAAGCTTTCTTT.

The chain combines TRBV7-3 with TRBJ2-3; 7 bases line up with TRBD2. V lost 2 bases to trimming and J lost 1 base; unmatched junction nucleotides: 6. Germline V lookup: CDR1 SGHTA, CDR2 FQGTGA. The length of the CDR3 is 16 residues. The CDR3 DNA reads as TGTGCCAGCAGCTTACGTGGGAGGGCGGGCACAGATACGCAGTATTTT. This translates into CASSLRGRAGTDTQYF.

This chain connects TRBV4-2 to TRBJ2-5; D may be TRBD2 (6 bases). The CDR3 has 16 amino acids. Germline CDR1 reads LGHNA; CDR2 reads YNFKEQ. V lost 0 bases, J lost 3 bases, and 14 bases lay in between. The CDR3 loop is CASSQEVAVPEETQYF. CDR3 bases: TGTGCCAGCAGCCAAGAGGTAGCGGTGCCTGAAGAGACCCAGTACTTC.

This clonotype came up a few times. The CDR3: CASSPGGIQETQYF. In DNA form, the CDR3 reads TGCGCCAGCAGCCCGGGGGGTATCCAAGAGACCCAGTACTTC. The chain joins TRBV5-1 to TRBJ2-5; 7 bases are shared with TRBD2. Germline CDR1 and CDR2: SGHRS and YFSETQ. The CDR3 runs to 14 residues. The J segment lost 1 base and the V segment lost 4 bases, leaving 4 bases of the junction unmatched.

This clonotype was counted at least ten times. The junction does not match germline at one end; this may be a read error. V usage is TRBV28 and J usage is TRBJ2-7; a weak D match, TRBD1 (5 bases). Per the germline V gene, CDR1 is MDHEN and CDR2 is SYDVKM. CDR3 length: 13 amino acids. CDR3 residues: CASSFAGSYEQYF. DNA for the CDR3: TGCGCCAGCAGTTTCGCAGGGTCGTACGAGCAGTACTTC. The variable domain in full, with the rest retrieved from reference TRBV28 and TRBJ2-7, is DVKVTQSSRYLVKRTGEKVFLECVQDMDHENMFWYRQDPGLGLRLIYFSYDVKMKEKGDIPEGYSVSREKKERFSLILESASTNQTSMYLCASSFAGSYEQYFGPGTRLTVT.

The J gene is TRBJ2-3, the V gene TRBV28, with unresolved D. V was cut by 2 bases and J by 0 bases, with 12 bases left in between. CDR1 and CDR2 (germline): MDHEN, SYDVKM. There are 16 residues in the CDR3. The CDR3 coding sequence is TGTGCCAGCAGTTTAGTTGCCGGTCCCAGCACAGATACGCAGTATTTT. Translation: CASSLVAGPSTDTQYF.

This clonotype was counted only a few times. The DNA of the CDR3 is TGTGCCAGCAGCGTAGCTAGTGGCCAGGGGGGAAATGAGCAGTTCTTC. It yields the protein CASSVASGQGGNEQFF. The rearrangement links TRBV9 to TRBJ2-1, with D perhaps TRBD1 (7 bases). V was clipped by 0 bases and J by 7 bases, with 17 bases between them. The germline gives CDR1 SGDLS, CDR2 YYNGEE. CDR3 size: 16 residues.

The genes are TRBV7-2 and TRBJ2-3; D uncertain. The CDR3 has 12 residues. The germline CDR1 and CDR2 sequences are SGHTA and FQGNSA. V dropped 5 bases and J dropped 6 bases, with 9 bases sitting between them. CDR3 in DNA: TGTGCCAGCAGCCCTTACGGGGATACGCAGTATTTT. Amino acid sequence: CASSPYGDTQYF.

The genes are TRBV27 and TRBJ2-5, with TRBD2 matching 10 bases. Germline values: CDR1 MNHEY, CDR2 SMNVEV (reference sequence). The CDR3 has 15 residues. V lost 5 bases to trimming and J lost 4 bases; unmatched junction nucleotides: 7. This chain's CDR3 is CASSTQRGGRETQYF. The CDR3 bases are TGTGCCAGCAGTACCCAGCGGGGGGGCCGAGAGACCCAGTACTTC.

The rearrangement uses TRBV7-6 and TRBJ2-2; 7 bases fit TRBD2. The germline V gene encodes CDR1 SGHVS and CDR2 FNYEAQ. The CDR3 runs 15 residues. The J segment lost 4 bases and the V segment lost 2 bases, leaving 4 bases of the junction unmatched. The CDR3 DNA sequence: TGTGCCAGCAGCTTACTAGCGGAGCCCACCGGGGAGCTGTTTTTT. Amino acid sequence: CASSLLAEPTGELFF.

This clonotype was seen only a few times. The gene calls are TRBV6-1 and TRBJ1-1; D gene uncertain. The CDR3 length is 14 residues. The germline CDR1 and CDR2 sequences are MNHNS and SASEGT. Between the trimmed V and J ends, which lost 5 bases and 0 bases, there was a span of 10 bases. CDR3 sequence: CASSRGQVNTEAFF. CDR3 DNA: TGTGCCAGCAGTCGTGGGCAGGTGAACACTGAAGCTTTCTTT.

The chain joins TRBV27 to TRBJ2-7; D may be TRBD1 (6 bases). The CDR3 spans 14 residues. Germline values: CDR1 MNHEY, CDR2 SMNVEV (reference sequence). Trimming cost V 3 bases and J 6 bases, with 15 bases left between them. CDR3 residues: CASSFGQGLSEQYF. The CDR3 DNA reads as TGTGCCAGCAGTTTTGGGCAGGGGCTATCCGAGCAGTACTTC.

The chain carries TRBV27 and TRBJ1-1; 11 bases map to TRBD1. CDR1 and CDR2 from the germline V gene are MNHEY and SMNVEV (reference sequence). The CDR3 loop spans 14 amino acids. Unmatched junction bases numbered 4, after V lost 4 bases and J lost 6 bases. The DNA for the CDR3 is TGTGCCAGCAGTTCGGGACAGGGGGAGGCTGAAGCTTTCTTT. Its translation is CASSSGQGEAEAFF.

Ten or more counts support this clonotype. The chain uses TRBV5-1 and TRBJ2-7, with a tentative D call TRBD2 (6 bases). V gave up 3 bases and J gave up 6 bases, with 16 bases separating them. The germline CDR1 and CDR2 sequences are SGHRS and YFSETQ. The CDR3 is 14 amino acids. The CDR3 DNA reads as TGCGCCAGCAGCTCTTCATGGGGAGGAGGCGAGCAGTACTTC. Translating gives CASSSSWGGGEQYF.

This chain links TRBV15 with TRBJ1-2; 7 bases are shared with TRBD1. Germline V gives CDR1 LNHNV, CDR2 YYDKDF (reference sequence). Germline trimming cut 0 bases from V and 2 bases from J; bases unmatched to any gene: 6. The CDR3 runs to 16 residues. The CDR3 here is CATSRDSNRGNYGYTF. The CDR3 region has the DNA TGTGCCACCAGCAGAGATTCTAACAGGGGCAACTATGGCTACACCTTC.

J is TRBJ2-1 and V is TRBV7-3; TRBD2 might be the D (5 bases). Germline lookup yields CDR1 SGHTA and CDR2 FQGTGA. The CDR3 totals 15 residues. With 5 bases removed from V and 3 bases from J, the gap between germline ends came to 14 bases. The CDR3 sequence is CASSPATTNYNEQFF. As DNA, the CDR3 is TGTGCCAGCAGCCCGGCGACTACCAACTACAATGAGCAGTTCTTC.

V gene TRBV6-2 or TRBV6-3 combines with J gene TRBJ1-1, with D uncertain. Trimming took off 5 bases at V and 1 base at J, with 23 bases between the two ends. Germline assignment: CDR1 MNHEY and CDR2 SVGEGT. CDR3 length: 18 residues. The CDR3 region is CASSPGPFTRSWNTEAFF. The DNA for the CDR3 is TGTGCCAGCAGTCCCGGGCCATTTACGCGGTCTTGGAACACTGAAGCTTTCTTT.

This chain uses TRBV9 with TRBJ2-7, with D unclear. The V gene lost 0 bases and the J gene lost 6 bases, with 10 bases spanning the gap. The CDR3 runs 13 residues. The germline V gene encodes CDR1 SGDLS and CDR2 YYNGEE. DNA of the CDR3: TGTGCCAGCAGCGTAGTTCCTTCTGGCGAGCAGTACTTC. It specifies CASSVVPSGEQYF.

V gene TRBV4-1 combines with J gene TRBJ2-7; the D gene is possibly TRBD2 (7 bases). This CDR3 has 15 residues. From germline, CDR1 is MGHRA and CDR2 YSYEKL. The germline V and J ends were trimmed by 1 base and 4 bases, with 14 bases remaining between them. The CDR3 region has the DNA TGCGCCAGCAGCCAAGCGGGCAGGGGAGGGTACGAGCAGTACTTC. This sequence encodes CASSQAGRGGYEQYF.

This chain links TRBV23-1 with TRBJ2-5; the match to TRBD2 covers 9 bases. TRBV23-1 is placed among ORFs of uncertain function. The V segment lost 8 bases and the J segment 0 bases; nucleotides outside the gene matches: 7. The CDR3 runs 15 residues. The CDR3 region has the DNA TGCGCCAGCTACGAAGCGGGAGGCTACCAAGAGACCCAGTACTTC. Amino acid sequence: CASYEAGGYQETQYF.